These 23 T cell receptor beta chains came from one sample sequenced in a study of blood T cell repertoires in COVID-19. Method: immunoSEQ multiplex PCR; TCRdb's copy keeps in-frame clones and lacks some. Of about 110,000 clones listed, under 80% are singletons. What was sequenced was peripheral blood. The receptor set was obtained from a man between 65 and 85 years old with active or convalescent COVID-19.

The chain is built from TRBV6-5 and TRBJ2-7; the match to TRBD1 covers 8 bases. Germline CDR1 reads MNHEY; CDR2 reads SVGAGI. The CDR3 is 15 amino acids. Trimming took 2 bases from V and 2 from J; bases not matched to a gene: 5. The CDR3 loop reads CASSYVRGRTYEQYF. The CDR3 DNA reads as TGTGCCAGCAGTTACGTCAGGGGGCGAACCTACGAGCAGTACTTC.

The rearrangement joins TRBV7-9 to TRBJ1-5; 7 nucleotides agree with TRBD1. Germline loops: CDR1 SEHNR, CDR2 FQNEAQ (reference sequence). CDR3 length: 14 residues. J was trimmed by 0 bases and V by 5 bases; bases with no gene match: 1. The CDR3: CASSTGDSNQPQHF. The CDR3 DNA sequence: TGTGCCAGCAGCACAGGGGATAGCAATCAGCCCCAGCATTTT.

This chain uses TRBV3-1 (or the pseudogene TRBV3-2) with TRBJ2-7; 7 bases are a match to TRBD2. The CDR3 totals 15 residues. Unmatched junction bases numbered 3, after V lost 1 base and J lost 0 bases. Looked up from germline, CDR1 is LGHDT and CDR2 is YNNKEL (reference sequence). The CDR3 DNA sequence: TGTGCCAGCAGCCAAGGGGCGGGAGCCTCCTACGAGCAGTACTTC. It specifies CASSQGAGASYEQYF.

This clone has only one observation. The chain recombines TRBV25-1 with TRBJ2-1; weak D call: TRBD2 (5 bases). V was trimmed by 1 base and J by 7 bases, leaving 11 bases between them. Germline CDR1 and CDR2: MGHDK and SYGVNS. CDR3 length: 14 residues. CDR3 nucleotides: TGTGCCAGCAGTGAATTTGAGGGTTTGAATGAGCAGTTCTTC. It is translated as CASSEFEGLNEQFF.

This chain connects TRBV7-9 to TRBJ1-3; no clear D gene. V lost 2 bases, J lost 4 bases, and 15 bases lay in between. This CDR3 comprises 16 residues. Germline CDR1 SEHNR, CDR2 FQNEAQ (reference sequence). CDR3 bases: TGTGCCAGCAGCTTACGCGGCGCCTTATCCGGAAACACCATATATTTT. Translation: CASSLRGALSGNTIYF.

This sequence joins TRBV2 and TRBJ1-1; possible D gene TRBD1, 5 bases. The V gene lost 4 bases and the J gene lost 1 base, with 10 bases spanning the gap. CDR1 SNHLY and CDR2 FYNNEI come from the germline V gene. The length of the CDR3 is 14 residues. The CDR3, as DNA: TGTGCCAGCAGTGTCCTCGGGGGGAACACTGAAGCTTTCTTT. Translating it yields CASSVLGGNTEAFF. Full variable domain (remainder filled in from reference TRBV2 and TRBJ1-1): EPEVTQTPSHQVTQMGQEVILRCVPISNHLYFYWYRQILGQKVEFLVSFYNNEISEKSEIFDDQFSVERPDGSNFTLKIRSTKLEDSAMYFCASSVLGGNTEAFFGQGTRLTVV.

CDR3 nucleotides: TGTGCCAGCAGCTTTCGGGGAGGCTATGGCTACACCTTC. Translation gives CASSFRGGYGYTF. This sequence joins TRBV5-5 and TRBJ1-2; D is uncertain. Germline V gives CDR1 SGHKS, CDR2 YYEKEE (reference sequence). The CDR3 is 13 residues long. The germline V and J ends were trimmed by 2 bases and 4 bases, with 9 bases remaining between them.

The rearrangement links TRBV6-1 to TRBJ1-3; weak D call: TRBD1 (6 bases). The CDR3 extends over 15 amino acids. Germline V gene lookup returns CDR1 MNHNS and CDR2 SASEGT. V was clipped by 2 bases and J by 8 bases, with 16 bases between them. CDR3 in amino acids: CASSEQGMSGDTIYF. CDR3 DNA sequence: TGTGCCAGCAGTGAACAGGGGATGTCTGGGGACACCATATATTTT.

This clone came up a few times. CDR3 DNA: TGTGCCAGCAGTGTAGGGAGGGGGAATCAGCCCCAGCATTTT. Protein product: CASSVGRGNQPQHF. The J gene is TRBJ1-5, the V gene TRBV2; tentatively, D is TRBD1 (6 bases). The germline CDR1 and CDR2 sequences are SNHLY and FYNNEI. The V end was cut by 4 bases, the J end by 4 bases, with 11 bases between. CDR3 length: 14 amino acids.

The chain uses TRBV6-5 and TRBJ1-6; 8 nucleotides agree with TRBD1. CDR1 and CDR2 from the germline V gene are MNHEY and SVGAGI. Unmatched junction bases numbered 5, after V lost 6 bases and J lost 7 bases. The CDR3 runs 14 residues. The CDR3 DNA reads TGTGCCAGCAGAGTGGACAGGGTAAATTCACCCCTCCACTTT. Translated, it gives CASRVDRVNSPLHF.

This rearrangement joins TRBV7-2 to TRBJ1-5; possible D gene TRBD1, 5 bases. Trimming took off 3 bases at V and 3 bases at J, with 9 bases between the two ends. Germline values: CDR1 SGHTA, CDR2 FQGNSA. The CDR3 extends over 14 amino acids. CDR3: CASSFRGLNQPQHF. CDR3 in DNA: TGTGCCAGCAGCTTTAGGGGACTCAATCAGCCCCAGCATTTT.

The gene calls are TRBV2 and TRBJ2-3; a weak D match, TRBD1 (5 bases). CDR1 SNHLY and CDR2 FYNNEI come from the germline V gene. The CDR3 contains 13 residues. Between the trimmed V and J ends, which lost 6 bases and 5 bases, there was a span of 12 bases. The CDR3: CASSPGYGDTQYF. Written as DNA, the CDR3 is TGTGCCAGCAGCCCAGGGTACGGAGATACGCAGTATTTT.

The chain carries TRBV7-9 and TRBJ1-3; TRBD1 might be the D (5 bases). The CDR3 is made up of 12 amino acids. CDR1 and CDR2 from the germline V gene are SEHNR and FQNEAQ (reference sequence). The CDR3: CADRDAGNTIYF. The DNA for the CDR3 is TGTGCTGACAGAGATGCTGGAAACACCATATATTTT.

In its sample, this clone was seen a few times. This chain uses TRBV10-3 with TRBJ2-5; D unclear. This CDR3 has 12 amino acids. V shed 4 bases and J shed 4 bases, with 7 bases lying between them. CDR1 is ENHRY and CDR2 is SYGVKD in the germline V gene. The CDR3 reads CAISGSSETQYF. The CDR3 nucleotides read TGTGCCATCAGTGGGTCCTCAGAGACCCAGTACTTC.

The chain has TRBV5-1 and TRBJ2-3; TRBD1 is a possible D gene (5 bases). Germline V lookup: CDR1 SGHRS, CDR2 YFSETQ. Trimming left V 1 base short and J 0 bases short, with 9 bases between. The CDR3 consists of 15 residues. CDR3 in DNA: TGCGCCAGCAGCTTGATCAGGGCAAGCACAGATACGCAGTATTTT. Translating gives CASSLIRASTDTQYF.

This clone was counted once. This chain links TRBV5-1 with TRBJ1-1; 8 bases match TRBD1. The J segment lost 3 bases and the V segment lost 0 bases, leaving 7 bases of the junction unmatched. This CDR3 contains 16 residues. CDR1 and CDR2 (germline): SGHRS, YFSETQ. The CDR3 DNA reads as TGCGCCAGCAGCTTGGCCCAGGCAGGGGGCTACACTGAAGCTTTCTTT. It encodes CASSLAQAGGYTEAFF.

The gene calls are TRBV6-5 and TRBJ1-5; the D gene is possibly TRBD1 (5 bases). Germline CDR1 reads MNHEY; CDR2 reads SVGAGI. The CDR3 is 13 amino acids. Trimming shortened V by 4 bases and J by 5 bases, and 9 bases separated the two germline ends. CDR3 sequence: CASSSDRDQPQHF. DNA for the CDR3: TGTGCCAGCAGTTCTGACAGAGATCAGCCCCAGCATTTT.

The chain links TRBV19 to TRBJ1-2; 9 nucleotides align to TRBD1. This CDR3 comprises 17 residues. The V segment lost 6 bases and the J segment 6 bases; nucleotides outside the gene matches: 17. Germline V lookup: CDR1 LNHDA, CDR2 SQIVND (reference sequence). The CDR3 here is CASRGRSSARTGDGYTF. The DNA for the CDR3 is TGTGCCAGTAGAGGTCGATCCTCGGCTAGGACAGGGGATGGCTACACCTTC.

The V and J genes are TRBV28 and TRBJ1-1, with TRBD1 identical over 9 bases. This CDR3 is 15 amino acids long. Germline trimming cut 5 bases from V and 4 bases from J; bases unmatched to any gene: 8. Per the germline V gene, CDR1 is MDHEN and CDR2 is SYDVKM. DNA of the CDR3: TGTGCCAGCAGTACCACAGGGGGCTCTGGCACTGAAGCTTTCTTT. This codes for CASSTTGGSGTEAFF. The full variable domain, with the rest looked up from reference TRBV28 and TRBJ1-1, is DVKVTQSSRYLVKRTGEKVFLECVQDMDHENMFWYRQDPGLGLRLIYFSYDVKMKEKGDIPEGYSVSREKKERFSLILESASTNQTSMYLCASSTTGGSGTEAFFGQGTRLTVV.

The table lists this clone with a few counts. CDR3 sequence (DNA): TGTGCCAGCAGCCAAGCTACCGGGACTAGCGGTGTCTACGAGCAGTACTTC. Protein sequence: CASSQATGTSGVYEQYF. The V call is TRBV3-1 (or the pseudogene TRBV3-2), the J call TRBJ2-7, with TRBD2 identical over 11 bases. The CDR3 sequence is 17 residues long. Trimming removed 1 base from V and 3 bases from J; junction bases left unmatched: 8. Germline values: CDR1 LGHDT, CDR2 YNNKEL (reference sequence).

CDR3 loop: CASSQERRGGTLRTDTQYF. CDR3 nucleotides: TGCGCCAGCAGCCAAGAAAGGCGGGGGGGAACACTGCGCACAGATACGCAGTATTTT. The chain couples TRBV4-1 to TRBJ2-3; 9 nucleotides agree with TRBD2. The CDR3 extends over 19 amino acids. CDR1 and CDR2 from the germline V gene are MGHRA and YSYEKL. Germline trimming cut 0 bases from V and 1 base from J; bases unmatched to any gene: 11.

Only one count was recorded for this clone. Other DNA sequences from this sample encode an identical CDR3 as well. This chain joins TRBV5-1 and TRBJ2-1, with 11 bases aligning to TRBD2. The length of the CDR3 is 15 residues. Trimming removed 0 bases from V and 5 bases from J; junction bases left unmatched: 1. The germline V gene has CDR1 SGHRS and CDR2 YFSETQ. The CDR3 reads CASSLGLAGNNEQFF. The CDR3 coding sequence is TGCGCCAGCAGCTTGGGACTAGCGGGGAACAATGAGCAGTTCTTC.

The chain recombines TRBV6-5 with TRBJ1-5, with D maybe TRBD1 (6 bases). CDR1 MNHEY and CDR2 SVGAGI come from the germline V gene. The CDR3 contains 14 residues. Trimming took off 3 bases at V and 4 bases at J, with 10 bases between the two ends. The CDR3 is CASSYHRENQPQHF. CDR3 nucleotide sequence: TGTGCCAGCAGTTATCACAGGGAGAATCAGCCCCAGCATTTT.